These T cell receptor beta chains were read from a single sample in a study of shared clonotypes between healthy human individuals. TCRdb's copy holds only in-frame clones and misses some; the assay was immunoSEQ multiplex PCR. Among around 200,000 clones listed, approximately 60% were seen once. Specimen: memory CD4+ T cells sorted from blood. These receptors all come from a man under 40 in good health. Both conserved end residues are part of each CDR3. D genes are given only for firm matches. Part of the rows lack a size; the others show once, few, many or a class for expanded clones.

>TRBV25-1|15|TRBD2|TRBJ2-2|-
TGTGCCAGCAGTGAATCAGCTAGCGGCACCGGGGAGCTGTTTTTT
CASSESASGTGELFF
>TRBV28|16|-|TRBJ2-2|-
TGTGCCAGCAGACCAACGGGACCAAGCCTCACCGGGGAGCTGTTTTTT
CASRPTGPSLTGELFF
>TRBV4-1|13|-|TRBJ1-1|few
TGCGCCAGCAGCCGTTCCCGGGACATTGAAGCTTTCTTT
CASSRSRDIEAFF
>TRBV6-6|16|TRBD2|TRBJ2-3|-
TGTGCCAGCAAACTCCCGGGACTAGCGGGAGTAGATACGCAGTATTTT
CASKLPGLAGVDTQYF
>TRBV19|14|TRBD2|TRBJ2-7|-
TGTGCCACTACAATTAGCGGGGGGAGCTACGAGCAGTACTTC
CATTISGGSYEQYF
>TRBV6-5|14|-|TRBJ2-3|-
TGTGCCAGCAAGGGGCCCCTTGGGACAGATACGCAGTATTTT
CASKGPLGTDTQYF
>TRBV5-1|15|-|TRBJ1-2|-
TGCGCCAGCAGCCCCGAATTGGGACCCAACTATGGCTACACCTTC
CASSPELGPNYGYTF
>TRBV13|15|TRBD2|TRBJ2-3|-
TGTGCCAGCAGCAGGACTAGCGGCGAGGGAGATACGCAGTATTTT
CASSRTSGEGDTQYF
>TRBV15|14|TRBD1|TRBJ1-4|-
TGTGCCACCAGCCTCCCTGATCATAGACAGGGACTGTTTTTT
CATSLPDHRQGLFF
>TRBV19|14|-|TRBJ2-2|-
TGTGCCAGTATGGGGCAGGGCAACACCGGGGAGCTGTTTTTT
CASMGQGNTGELFF
>TRBV29-1|12|-|TRBJ2-3|-
TGCAGCGTTGAGGGATTTGGGGATACGCAGTATTTT
CSVEGFGDTQYF
>TRBV5-4|16|TRBD2|TRBJ2-1|-
TGTGCCGGGTTAGCGCGGGAGAATACAGTGACTGGGGAGCAGTTCTTC
CAGLARENTVTGEQFF
>TRBV27|15|TRBD1|TRBJ2-5|-
TGTGCCAGCAGCGCCTCCGTCAGGGGGCACGAGACCCAGTACTTC
CASSASVRGHETQYF
>TRBV14|12|-|TRBJ2-7|-
TGTGCCAGCAGCAATACGCGGGTGGAGCAGTACTTC
CASSNTRVEQYF
>TRBV5-4|15|TRBD1|TRBJ2-2|-
TGTGCCAGCAGCTCGGGACAGGGAAGCACCGGGGAGCTGTTTTTT
CASSSGQGSTGELFF
>TRBV4-2|15|-|TRBJ2-3|once
TGTGCCAGCAGCCAAGGGGGGCTGAACACAGATACGCAGTATTTT
CASSQGGLNTDTQYF
>TRBV5-4|16|TRBD2|TRBJ2-7|-
TGTGCCAGCAGCTGGGGGGGTAGACTAGGGTCCTACGAGCAGTACTTC
CASSWGGRLGSYEQYF
>TRBV7-2|14|-|TRBJ2-7|-
TGTGCCAGCAGCTTAGTCTCATCGGGCTACGAGCAGTACTTC
CASSLVSSGYEQYF
>TRBV15|18|-|TRBJ1-5|-
TGTGCCACCAGCAGAGATCCGATGGGAGGCGGGAAAAATCAGCCCCAGCATTTT
CATSRDPMGGGKNQPQHF
>TRBV9|19|TRBD2|TRBJ2-4|-
TGTGCCAGCAGCGTCTCTAGCGGGAGGCTGGGGGAGGCCAAAAACATTCAGTACTTC
CASSVSSGRLGEAKNIQYF
>TRBV6-1|15|-|TRBJ2-5|few
TGTGCCAGCAGACAGCAGAGGGGCCTGAGAAGGACCCAGTACTTC
CASRQQRGLRRTQYF
>TRBV27|11|-|TRBJ2-3|-
TGTGCCAGCCGAAGTTGGGATACGCAGTATTTT
CASRSWDTQYF
>TRBV5-8|13|-|TRBJ2-5|-
TGTGCCAGCAACTATCCGGGAAGGGGGGCCCAGTACTTC
CASNYPGRGAQYF
>TRBV30|13|-|TRBJ1-1|-
TGTGCCTGGAGTGTACGCCGGCAGACTGAAGCTTTCTTT
CAWSVRRQTEAFF
>TRBV9|14|-|TRBJ2-5|-
TGTGCCAGCAGCGTAGGGGGTTCGGGAGAGACCCAGTACTTC
CASSVGGSGETQYF
>TRBV5-4|15|-|TRBJ2-7|-
TGTGCCAGCAGCTTCTCGGGCGGGGGCGTGTACGAGCAGTACTTC
CASSFSGGGVYEQYF
>TRBV13|15|TRBD2|TRBJ2-5|-
TGTGCCAGCAGCTCCCTAGCGGGACAAGGCGGGACCCAGTACTTC
CASSSLAGQGGTQYF
>TRBV15|16|-|TRBJ2-2|-
TGTGCCACCAGCACTTCGTCCTTTAGGGACACCGGGGAGCTGTTTTTT
CATSTSSFRDTGELFF